The 10 T cell receptor beta chains below were found in one sample sequenced in a study of early T cells in non-severe SARS-CoV-2 infection. TCRdb re-analysed the 5' RACE reads in MiXCR, keeping a single row per CDR3 protein. Altogether tens of thousands of distinct CDR3 sequences are present, over 4.5% being singletons, with the ten largest covering 4% to 5%. Sequencing input: whole blood. These receptors were obtained from an adult who was a healthcare worker with PCR-confirmed SARS-CoV-2 infection or an uninfected control (not recorded which).

This clonotype was counted ten times or more. The chain uses TRBV20-1 and TRBJ2-7; a possible D gene is TRBD2 (6 bases). The germline V gene has CDR1 DFQATT and CDR2 SNEGSKA (reference sequence). V was pared by 4 bases and J by 0 bases, with 13 bases between. The length of the CDR3 is 14 residues. The CDR3 protein is CSAKTSLSSYEQYF. In DNA form, the CDR3 reads TGCAGTGCTAAAACTAGCTTAAGCTCCTACGAGCAGTACTTC.

This clonotype was observed at least ten times. The DNA for the CDR3 is TGTGCCATCAGTGACCGGACCTCTGGAAACACCATATATTTT. This sequence encodes CAISDRTSGNTIYF. J is TRBJ1-3 and V is TRBV10-3; D is unclear. The CDR3 spans 14 residues. Germline V gene sequence: CDR1 ENHRY, CDR2 SYGVKD. With 3 bases removed from V and 0 bases from J, the gap between germline ends came to 6 bases.

V and J are TRBV18 and TRBJ2-5, with D possibly matching TRBD2 (5 bases). V was trimmed by 6 bases and J by 4 bases, leaving 15 bases between them. The CDR3 runs to 14 residues. Per the germline V gene, CDR1 is KGHSH and CDR2 is LQKENI. The CDR3 sequence: CASSSVPSGETQYF. The DNA for the CDR3 is TGTGCCAGCTCTTCCGTCCCGAGCGGAGAGACCCAGTACTTC.

This clonotype was recorded many times. The chain carries TRBV2 and TRBJ2-3; no clear D gene. From germline, CDR1 is SNHLY and CDR2 FYNNEI. This CDR3 is 14 amino acids long. V gave up 0 bases and J gave up 0 bases, with 4 bases separating them. In DNA form, the CDR3 reads TGTGCCAGCAGTGAAGCGTTTAGCACAGATACGCAGTATTTT. As protein: CASSEAFSTDTQYF. Drawing the rest from reference TRBV2 and TRBJ2-3, the complete variable domain is EPEVTQTPSHQVTQMGQEVILRCVPISNHLYFYWYRQILGQKVEFLVSFYNNEISEKSEIFDDQFSVERPDGSNFTLKIRSTKLEDSAMYFCASSEAFSTDTQYFGPGTRLTVL.

This clonotype has just a few counts. V usage is TRBV7-2 and J usage is TRBJ1-2; TRBD1 matches 10 bases. J gave up 2 bases and V 10 bases, and 4 bases lay outside the gene matches. The CDR3 extends over 13 amino acids. CDR1 and CDR2 from the germline V gene are SGHTA and FQGNSA. CDR3 sequence (DNA): TGTGCCATACCGACAGGGGGCAACTATGGCTACACCTTC. Protein sequence: CAIPTGGNYGYTF.

This clonotype was recorded at least ten times. The chain is built from TRBV6-2 or TRBV6-3 and TRBJ1-6; D remains ambiguous. Trimming pared 6 bases from V and 9 bases from J, leaving 12 bases between. This CDR3 region has 13 residues. CDR1 and CDR2 (germline): MNHEY, SVGEGT. The CDR3 here is CASSLRSPSPLHF. The CDR3 nucleotides are TGTGCCAGCAGCCTCCGTTCGCCTTCACCCCTCCACTTT.

This clonotype was found many times. J is TRBJ1-2 and V is TRBV20-1; the D gene is possibly TRBD1 (6 bases). The CDR3 has 12 amino acids. Trimming took 3 bases from V and 3 from J, leaving 8 bases between them. Germline V gene lookup returns CDR1 DFQATT and CDR2 SNEGSKA (reference sequence). This CDR3 reads CSARRGDYGYTF. The CDR3 region has the DNA TGCAGTGCTAGGAGGGGGGACTATGGCTACACCTTC.

This clonotype was detected ten times or more. The CDR3 DNA is TGTGCCAGCAAGACAATCAACACTGAAGCTTTCTTT. Protein sequence: CASKTINTEAFF. The chain uses TRBV19 and TRBJ1-1; D is unclear. The CDR3 length is 12 residues. Trimming stripped 9 bases from V and 2 bases from J, with 10 bases between. The germline CDR1 and CDR2 sequences are LNHDA and SQIVND (reference sequence).

This clonotype was recorded at least ten times. The genes are TRBV10-1 and TRBJ1-5; 7 positions agree with TRBD1. Germline CDR1 reads WNHNN; CDR2 reads SYGVQD (reference sequence). There are 17 residues in the CDR3. V lost 0 bases to trimming and J lost 0 bases; unmatched junction nucleotides: 5. In DNA form, the CDR3 reads TGCGCCAGCAGTGAGTCTCAGGGGGAGGTTAGCAATCAGCCCCAGCATTTT. It codes for CASSESQGEVSNQPQHF.

The gene calls are TRBV14 and TRBJ2-7; D gene unclear. The V gene's germline CDR1 is SGHDN and CDR2 FVKESK. This CDR3 has 16 amino acids. The V gene lost 0 bases and the J gene lost 0 bases, with 12 bases spanning the gap. The CDR3: CASSQDSRFASYEQYF. In nucleotides, the CDR3 is TGTGCCAGCAGCCAAGACTCCAGATTTGCCTCCTACGAGCAGTACTTC.